The 2 T cell receptor beta chains reported below all come from one sample, sequenced in a study of OX40 agonist ivuxolimab in advanced cancers. Clones were read by immunoSEQ multiplex PCR, and TCRdb kept only the in-frame ones, dropping some. Of some 64,000 clones in the sample, approximately 89% were seen once. The source material was CD4+ or CD8+ T cells sorted from blood, sampled in a trial of the OX40 agonist ivuxolimab. The receptors originated from an adult with an advanced solid tumor such as melanoma, head and neck, liver or kidney cancer.

V and J are TRBV29-1 and TRBJ1-2; no reliable D call. This CDR3 spans 14 amino acids. V dropped 7 bases and J dropped 5 bases, with 20 bases sitting between them. Looked up from germline, CDR1 is SQVTM and CDR2 is ANQGSEA. CDR3 bases: TGCAGCGCTAAACCAAGCGGGAAAGATTATGGCTACACCTTC. Translated, it gives CSAKPSGKDYGYTF.

This clone showed up just once. The chain uses TRBV5-5 and TRBJ2-7; TRBD2 aligns across 7 bases. With V trimmed by 4 bases and J by 2 bases, 9 bases remained unmatched. This CDR3 is built from 15 residues. Germline V CDR1 and CDR2: SGHKS, YYEKEE (reference sequence). Written as DNA, the CDR3 is TGTGCCAGCAGCGACGGACTAGTACTCACCTACGAGCAGTACTTC. Translation: CASSDGLVLTYEQYF.